The source of this T cell receptor (beta chain) is a study of blood T cell repertoires in COVID-19. This table comes from immunoSEQ multiplex PCR, and its TCRdb copy is limited to in-frame clones, with some not included. The sample has tens of thousands of clones; 70% to 90% are singletons. Trimming removed 5 bases from V and 8 bases from J; junction bases left unmatched: 7. Germline V lookup: CDR1 MNHNY, CDR2 SVGAGI (reference sequence). CDR3 length: 14 amino acids. Sequencing was done on a sample of peripheral blood. The sequence derives from a human donor with acute or convalescent COVID-19. The donor label of this sample is uncertain. The chain has TRBV6-6 and TRBJ2-2, with 8 bases lining up with TRBD1. The CDR3 nucleotides are TGTGCCAGCAGTAAACGGACAGGGACGGGGGAGCTGTTTTTT. Translation: CASSKRTGTGELFF.